This TCR beta chain came from a study of a mutant IDH1 vaccine in newly diagnosed glioma. The germline V gene encodes CDR1 SQVTM and CDR2 ANQGSEA. This CDR3 is built from 12 residues. With 6 bases clipped from V and 3 bases from J, the junction kept 4 bases outside the gene matches. The time point was: baseline, week 1 (first vaccination visit). Treatment given: pre-vaccination baseline after standard-of-care therapy. Donor diagnoses consisted of new WHO grade 3 or 4 IDH1-mutant, ATRX-lost astrocytomas. Sequenced by immunoSEQ multiplex PCR; TCRdb stores in-frame clones only, minus some. The sample contains about 63,000 clones, around 83% of which appear only once.

The sequence was obtained from a woman between 18 and 29 years old with glioma. Some clones in this sample may be carry-over from other donors' samples. The rearrangement uses TRBV29-1 and TRBJ2-7; TRBD2 aligns across 8 bases. The sequencing used peripheral blood mononuclear cells (PBMCs), collected from a glioma patient treated with radiotherapy, temozolomide or both. The CDR3 is CSVRTSGYEQYF. Written as DNA, the CDR3 is TGCAGCGTGCGAACTAGCGGCTACGAGCAGTACTTC.